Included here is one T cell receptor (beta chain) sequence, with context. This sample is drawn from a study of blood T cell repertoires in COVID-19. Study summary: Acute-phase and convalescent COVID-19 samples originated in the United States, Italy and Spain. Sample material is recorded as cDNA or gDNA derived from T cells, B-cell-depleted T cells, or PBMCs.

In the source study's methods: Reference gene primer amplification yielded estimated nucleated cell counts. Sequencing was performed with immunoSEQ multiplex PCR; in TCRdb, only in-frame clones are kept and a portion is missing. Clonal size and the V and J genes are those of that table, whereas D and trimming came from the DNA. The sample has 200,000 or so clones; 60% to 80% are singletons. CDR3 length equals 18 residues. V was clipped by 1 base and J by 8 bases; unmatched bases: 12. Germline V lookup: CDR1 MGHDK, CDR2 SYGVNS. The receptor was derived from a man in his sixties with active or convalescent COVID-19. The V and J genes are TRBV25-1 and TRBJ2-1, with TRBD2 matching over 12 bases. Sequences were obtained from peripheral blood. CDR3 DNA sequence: TGTGCCAGCAGTGAATCACAACGGACTAGCGGGATCAGGGATGAGCAGTTCTTC. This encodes CASSESQRTSGIRDEQFF.